One sample yielded the 20 T cell receptor beta chains listed below, sequenced in a study of blood T cell repertoires in COVID-19. Here immunoSEQ multiplex PCR was the method, and the copy in TCRdb shows in-frame clones only, minus some. Of around 330,000 clones listed, roughly 85% are singletons. The specimen sequenced was PBMCs or T cells enriched from blood (not recorded which). These receptors all stem from a woman aged 25 to 39 who had been exposed to COVID-19.

CDR3 nucleotide sequence: TGTGCCAGCAGTTTAAGGTCGGCCTGGGGAGATTCACCCCTCCACTTT. This codes for CASSLRSAWGDSPLHF. The rearrangement uses TRBV27 and TRBJ1-6; D not resolved. The CDR3 loop spans 16 amino acids. Germline CDR1 is MNHEY and CDR2 is SMNVEV (reference sequence). V dropped 2 bases and J dropped 8 bases, with 16 bases sitting between them.

V usage is TRBV5-1 and J usage is TRBJ2-3; 8 bases agree with TRBD2. The CDR3 runs 16 residues. Germline V gene data show CDR1 as SGHRS and CDR2 as YFSETQ. Trimming removed 0 bases from V and 5 bases from J; junction bases left unmatched: 8. As DNA, the CDR3 is TGCGCCAGCAGCTTGGTTTCGGGGGGGCCAGGAGATACGCAGTATTTT. Its translation is CASSLVSGGPGDTQYF.

CDR3 region: CASSEYKSYEQYF. For the CDR3, the DNA is TGTGCCAGCAGTGAATATAAATCCTACGAGCAGTACTTC. The rearrangement joins TRBV25-1 to TRBJ2-7; D unresolved. Trimming left V 0 bases short and J 1 base short, with 4 bases between. CDR1 and CDR2 (germline): MGHDK, SYGVNS. This CDR3 comprises 13 residues.

The count of this clone is one. The V call is TRBV2, the J call TRBJ2-1; 9 bases are a match to TRBD2. After removal of 1 base from V and 5 bases from J, the junction contained 3 bases not matched to a gene. The CDR3 extends over 15 amino acids. Germline V gene lookup returns CDR1 SNHLY and CDR2 FYNNEI. The CDR3, as DNA: TGTGCCAGCAGTGAAGGAGCGGGAGGTGACAATGAGCAGTTCTTC. Encoded protein: CASSEGAGGDNEQFF.

J is TRBJ1-1 and V is TRBV6-5; 8 nucleotides line up with TRBD1. This CDR3 is built from 13 residues. The germline V gene has CDR1 MNHEY and CDR2 SVGAGI. The junction had 5 bases not matched to a gene; V was cut back by 8 bases and J by 3 bases. The CDR3 DNA reads as TGTGCCAGCGGCAGGGGGCGAGACACTGAAGCTTTCTTT. Translating gives CASGRGRDTEAFF.

This clone was detected only a few times. CDR3 residues: CASRKIDRVSSNQPQHF. The CDR3 DNA reads as TGTGCCAGCAGGAAAATAGACAGGGTCTCTAGCAATCAGCCCCAGCATTTT. J is TRBJ1-5 and V is TRBV27; 7 bases line up with TRBD1. Per the germline V gene, CDR1 is MNHEY and CDR2 is SMNVEV (reference sequence). This CDR3 has 17 residues. J gave up 0 bases and V 6 bases, and 11 bases lay outside the gene matches.

This clone has only one observation. The CDR3 bases are TGTGCCAGTAGCGACAAGACTAGCGGGGCTAGCACAGATACGCAGTATTTT. Its protein product is CASSDKTSGASTDTQYF. The chain employs TRBV19 and TRBJ2-3; 11 positions match TRBD2. The CDR3 is 17 amino acids. CDR1 and CDR2 (germline): LNHDA, SQIVND (reference sequence). V shed 6 bases and J 0 bases; nucleotides not matched to a gene: 8.

The chain recombines TRBV5-5 with TRBJ2-7; TRBD1 agrees at 9 bases. The germline V gene encodes CDR1 SGHKS and CDR2 YYEKEE (reference sequence). The CDR3 is 15 residues long. J lost 2 bases, V lost 3 bases, and 6 bases had no gene match. The CDR3, as DNA: TGTGCCAGCAGCTCATCCGGGACAGGGACCTACGAGCAGTACTTC. Translated, it gives CASSSSGTGTYEQYF.

This chain connects TRBV9 to TRBJ1-1; D is ambiguous. The CDR3 is 14 residues long. The V end was cut by 3 bases, the J end by 0 bases, with 9 bases between. Germline loops: CDR1 SGDLS, CDR2 YYNGEE. The CDR3 nucleotides read TGTGCCAGCAGCGGCGGACTCTTGAACACTGAAGCTTTCTTT. The encoded protein is CASSGGLLNTEAFF.

V usage is TRBV12-5 and J usage is TRBJ2-2; TRBD1 is a possible D gene (6 bases). V was pared by 5 bases and J by 6 bases, with 13 bases between. CDR3 length: 14 amino acids. CDR1 and CDR2 from the germline V gene are LGHNT and FRNRAP. The CDR3 here is CASGQQGLAGELFF. The CDR3 DNA reads TGTGCTAGTGGTCAACAGGGTTTGGCCGGGGAGCTGTTTTTT.

The V call is TRBV13, the J call TRBJ2-1; D perhaps matches TRBD2 (5 bases). The V end was cut by 3 bases, the J end by 3 bases, with 15 bases between. CDR3 length: 16 residues. In germline, CDR1 is PRHDT, CDR2 FYEKMQ (reference sequence). The CDR3 sequence is CASSLRSGAVYNEQFF. The CDR3 DNA is TGTGCCAGCAGCTTGCGGAGCGGTGCGGTCTACAATGAGCAGTTCTTC.

The V call is TRBV7-9, the J call TRBJ1-4; tentative D call: TRBD1 (6 bases). V lost 2 bases and J 5 bases, leaving 9 bases between the germline ends. This CDR3 is built from 14 residues. Germline CDR1 SEHNR, CDR2 FQNEAQ (reference sequence). CDR3 bases: TGTGCCAGCAGCTTATCTGGACAGAATGAAAAACTGTTTTTT. Protein sequence: CASSLSGQNEKLFF.

V and J are TRBV6-2 or TRBV6-3 and TRBJ1-1; D unclear. Germline CDR1 and CDR2: MNHEY and SVGEGT. V lost 4 bases, J lost 8 bases, and 17 bases lay in between. CDR3 length: 14 amino acids. As DNA, the CDR3 is TGTGCCAGCAGTTCGCACTCCACAGTTGGAGAAGCTTTCTTT. Protein sequence: CASSSHSTVGEAFF.

The chain is built from TRBV4-1 and TRBJ1-5; TRBD1 might be the D (6 bases). The V gene lost 1 base and the J gene lost 2 bases, with 21 bases spanning the gap. The CDR3 extends over 19 amino acids. Germline V gives CDR1 MGHRA, CDR2 YSYEKL. CDR3 DNA: TGCGCCAGCAGCCAAGGCGGTATCCGGGGGGCCCATCGCAATCAGCCCCAGCATTTT. It codes for CASSQGGIRGAHRNQPQHF.

This chain joins TRBV11-3 and TRBJ2-5; 9 bases map to TRBD1. The CDR3 runs to 15 residues. V gave up 4 bases and J gave up 4 bases; unmatched junction bases: 7. Germline loops: CDR1 SGHNT, CDR2 YENEEA. In DNA form, the CDR3 reads TGTGCCAGCAGCTACAGGGGGCACTCACGAGAGACCCAGTACTTC. Translating gives CASSYRGHSRETQYF.

CDR3 bases: TGTGCCAGCAGTACTAGCGGGAGCTCCTACAATGAGCAGTTCTTC. This sequence encodes CASSTSGSSYNEQFF. The V and J genes are TRBV6-5 and TRBJ2-1; 11 nucleotides agree with TRBD2. V shed 5 bases, J shed 0 bases, and the junction held 0 bases outside the gene matches. This CDR3 is 15 amino acids long. Germline V lookup: CDR1 MNHEY, CDR2 SVGAGI.

The V and J genes are TRBV4-2 and TRBJ1-6; TRBD1 might be the D (6 bases). The germline V and J ends were trimmed by 0 bases and 10 bases, with 10 bases remaining between them. Germline assignment: CDR1 LGHNA and CDR2 YNFKEQ. This CDR3 is 14 amino acids long. CDR3 protein: CASSQEQGQSPLHF. The CDR3 DNA is TGTGCCAGCAGCCAAGAACAGGGCCAGTCACCCCTCCACTTT.

The CDR3 sequence is CASSGPGRYGYTF. Written as DNA, the CDR3 is TGTGCCAGCAGCGGTCCGGGGAGATATGGCTACACCTTC. This sequence joins TRBV7-3 and TRBJ1-2; no reliable D call. The V gene's germline CDR1 is SGHTA and CDR2 FQGTGA. Trimming removed 5 bases at V and 5 bases at J, with 12 bases between. The CDR3 length is 13 residues.

The chain recombines TRBV28 with TRBJ1-4; D is perhaps TRBD1 (6 bases). V was trimmed by 6 bases and J by 8 bases, leaving 16 bases between them. Germline V gives CDR1 MDHEN, CDR2 SYDVKM. This CDR3 contains 14 residues. The CDR3 nucleotides are TGTGCCAGCAGCCCACAGGGATGGCAGGAAAAACTGTTTTTT. Its translation is CASSPQGWQEKLFF.

The gene calls are TRBV11-2 and TRBJ2-3; D might be TRBD1 (6 bases). The CDR3 is 16 residues long. Trimming stripped 4 bases from V and 0 bases from J, with 14 bases between. CDR1 and CDR2 from the germline V gene are SGHAT and FQNNGV. The CDR3 sequence: CASSSNTGLSTDTQYF. CDR3 DNA sequence: TGTGCCAGCAGCTCCAACACAGGGCTCAGCACAGATACGCAGTATTTT. Drawing the rest from reference TRBV11-2 and TRBJ2-3, the complete variable domain is EAGVAQSPRYKIIEKRQSVAFWCNPISGHATLYWYQQILGQGPKLLIQFQNNGVVDDSQLPKDRFSAERLKGVDSTLKIQPAKLEDSAVYLCASSSNTGLSTDTQYFGPGTRLTVL.